These 30 T cell receptor beta chains share one sample of origin, sequenced in a study of long-term antiretroviral therapy in people with HIV. The libraries were made with immunoSEQ v3.0 at survey level. Assay used: immunoSEQ multiplex PCR; TCRdb lists only in-frame clones, some missing. The table shows some 15,000 clones, with approximately 88% occurring only once. Sequencing used unsorted PBMCs, obtained 0.7 years before starting antiretroviral therapy. The receptors were gathered from a man aged 50-59 years with HIV.

CDR3 sequence reads: CASSPDTDGIQYF. The CDR3 DNA follows: TGTGCTAGCTCACCCGACACCGACGGCATTCAGTACTTC. The chain has TRBV7-7 and TRBJ2-4; D call uncertain. Germline V gene data show CDR1 as SSHAT and CDR2 as FNYEAQ (reference sequence). The CDR3 covers 13 residues.

The V gene is TRBV2, the J gene TRBJ1-1; D may be TRBD1 (5 bases). From germline, CDR1 is SNHLY and CDR2 FYNNEI. V was trimmed by 8 bases and J by 4 bases, leaving 14 bases between them. CDR3 length: 13 amino acids. DNA of the CDR3: TGTGCCAGCTGGGGCGCCGGACGCACTGAAGCTTTCTTT. Residues: CASWGAGRTEAFF.

The genes are TRBV9 and TRBJ2-5; TRBD1 matches 8 bases. The germline V gene has CDR1 SGDLS and CDR2 YYNGEE. CDR3 size: 15 residues. Trimming at V came to 0 bases and at J to 4 bases, leaving 5 bases not matched to a gene. DNA for the CDR3: TGTGCCAGCAGCGTAGGACAGGGGATAGCAGAGACCCAGTACTTC. This sequence encodes CASSVGQGIAETQYF.

V usage is TRBV10-3 and J usage is TRBJ1-5; no definite D call. V was trimmed by 4 bases and J by 4 bases, leaving 11 bases between them. This CDR3 has 14 residues. The V gene's germline CDR1 is ENHRY and CDR2 SYGVKD. The DNA for the CDR3 is TGTGCCATCAGTGCTGGGCAGAGTAATCAGCCCCAGCATTTT. Its protein product is CAISAGQSNQPQHF.

This rearrangement joins TRBV27 to TRBJ2-1; D ambiguous. The CDR3 is 15 residues long. Trimming cost V 5 bases and J 0 bases, with 11 bases left between them. Germline V lookup: CDR1 MNHEY, CDR2 SMNVEV (reference sequence). The CDR3 loop reads CASSPSHPSYNEQFF. For the CDR3, the DNA is TGTGCCAGCAGTCCTAGTCATCCCTCCTACAATGAGCAGTTCTTC.

The CDR3 bases are TGTGCCAGCAGCGTAGGAGGGTACGCTGAAGCTTTCTTT. This gives the protein CASSVGGYAEAFF. The V and J genes are TRBV9 and TRBJ1-1; D gene unclear. The germline V gene encodes CDR1 SGDLS and CDR2 YYNGEE. V was pared by 0 bases and J by 6 bases, with 9 bases between. CDR3 length equals 13 residues.

The V and J genes are TRBV2 and TRBJ2-1; TRBD1 matches 7 bases. The germline gives CDR1 SNHLY, CDR2 FYNNEI. The CDR3 has 11 residues. The V and J ends lost 7 bases and 15 bases, in that order; junction bases with no gene match: 9. The CDR3 region has the DNA TGTGCCAGCACTGTAACAGGGGATGGGTTCTTC. As protein: CASTVTGDGFF. The variable domain in full, completed from reference TRBV2 and TRBJ2-1, reads EPEVTQTPSHQVTQMGQEVILRCVPISNHLYFYWYRQILGQKVEFLVSFYNNEISEKSEIFDDQFSVERPDGSNFTLKIRSTKLEDSAMYFCASTVTGDGFFGPGTRLTVL.

This rearrangement joins TRBV2 to TRBJ1-5; a weak D match, TRBD1 (6 bases). V gave up 4 bases and J gave up 3 bases, with 10 bases separating them. The V gene's germline CDR1 is SNHLY and CDR2 FYNNEI. CDR3 size: 14 residues. CDR3: CASSVNRDNQPQHF. The CDR3 region has the DNA TGTGCCAGCAGTGTTAACAGGGACAATCAGCCCCAGCATTTT.

V and J are TRBV21-1 and TRBJ1-2; the table gives TRBD1 as D, unverified against the DNA. TRBV21-1 is an annotated pseudogene. This CDR3 has 15 amino acids. CDR3: CASSFPCQGNYGYTF. Here the CDR3 DNA reads TGTGCCAGCAGCTTCCCCTGTCAGGGGAACTATGGCTACACCTTC.

V is TRBV11-1 and J is TRBJ2-2; 7 positions agree with TRBD1. CDR3 length: 16 amino acids. Per the germline V gene, CDR1 is SGHAT and CDR2 is FQDESV (reference sequence). Trimming cost V 11 bases and J 7 bases; bases outside gene matches: 19. The CDR3 DNA reads TGTGCCTCACAAAATGCCCAAACAGGGGTGGGCGGGGAGCTGTTTTTT. Its protein is CASQNAQTGVGGELFF.

The CDR3 spells CASNNRRTSTDTQYF. The CDR3 nucleotides are TGTGCCAGCAATAATCGGAGAACTAGCACAGATACGCAGTATTTT. The V gene is TRBV27, the J gene TRBJ2-3, with unresolved D. V lost 7 bases and J 0 bases, leaving 14 bases between the germline ends. The CDR3 loop spans 15 amino acids. CDR1 and CDR2 from the germline V gene are MNHEY and SMNVEV (reference sequence).

The rearrangement joins TRBV11-3 to TRBJ2-7; 9 bases are a match to TRBD1. V was clipped by 5 bases and J by 4 bases; unmatched bases: 9. The germline V gene encodes CDR1 SGHNT and CDR2 YENEEA. This CDR3 has 15 residues. The CDR3 sequence: CASSKNADRGYEQYF. The CDR3 DNA sequence: TGTGCCAGCAGCAAAAACGCGGACAGGGGTTACGAGCAGTACTTC.

The CDR3 DNA sequence: TGTGCCAGCAGTTTTGCGGGAGACTACGAGCAGTACTTC. It is translated as CASSFAGDYEQYF. This sequence joins TRBV28 and TRBJ2-7; 7 positions match TRBD2. Trimming cost V 3 bases and J 3 bases; bases outside gene matches: 2. Germline-derived CDR1 and CDR2 are MDHEN and SYDVKM. This CDR3 spans 13 amino acids.

The sample holds one count of this clone. The chain combines TRBV30 with TRBJ1-1, with D tentatively TRBD1 (6 bases). V was trimmed by 0 bases and J by 2 bases, leaving 13 bases between them. Germline V lookup: CDR1 GTSNPN, CDR2 SVGIG (reference sequence). The CDR3 consists of 15 residues. The CDR3 loop reads CAWSVQGGGNTEAFF. The DNA of the CDR3 is TGTGCCTGGAGTGTACAAGGGGGGGGTAACACTGAAGCTTTCTTT.

This clone showed up just a few times. The V call is TRBV7-2, the J call TRBJ2-7; possible D gene TRBD2, 5 bases. The CDR3 contains 15 residues. Trimming removed 2 bases from V and 3 bases from J, with 14 bases in between. The germline V gene encodes CDR1 SGHTA and CDR2 FQGNSA. The CDR3 sequence is CASSLRSRGLYEQYF. Written as DNA, the CDR3 is TGTGCCAGCAGCTTAAGGTCACGGGGTCTCTACGAGCAGTACTTC.

The chain employs TRBV5-1 and TRBJ2-2; 12 bases are shared with TRBD2. With 4 bases clipped from V and 1 base from J, the junction kept 2 bases outside the gene matches. The CDR3 covers 16 residues. From germline, CDR1 is SGHRS and CDR2 YFSETQ. The CDR3 spells CASSKLAGGNTGELFF. The DNA for the CDR3 is TGCGCCAGCAGCAAACTAGCGGGAGGGAACACCGGGGAGCTGTTTTTT.

This clone came up once. The chain uses TRBV7-3 and TRBJ2-1; D assignment may be TRBD1 or TRBD2 (6 bases each). CDR1 is SGHTA, CDR2 FQGTGA, per germline. The CDR3 is 14 amino acids. The V end was cut by 5 bases, the J end by 9 bases, with 17 bases between. The CDR3 DNA follows: TGTGCCAGCAGCACGCAAGGGGGGACGGGTGAGCAGTTCTTC. Protein: CASSTQGGTGEQFF.

The rearrangement joins TRBV15 to TRBJ1-5, with D unresolved. Germline V CDR1 and CDR2: LNHNV, YYDKDF (reference sequence). With 0 bases removed from V and 6 bases from J, the gap between germline ends came to 6 bases. CDR3 length equals 13 residues. The CDR3 sequence: CATSRDIGQPQHF. The CDR3 bases are TGTGCCACCAGCAGAGACATCGGTCAGCCCCAGCATTTT.

The chain carries TRBV6-6 and TRBJ2-7; D not certain. The germline V gene has CDR1 MNHNY and CDR2 SVGAGI (reference sequence). Trimming cost V 4 bases and J 7 bases, with 23 bases left between them. The CDR3 is 16 amino acids. CDR3: CASSSPPVIQPTEQYF. The CDR3 DNA reads as TGTGCCAGCAGTTCCCCCCCGGTGATACAGCCTACGGAGCAGTACTTC.

The chain carries TRBV18 and TRBJ2-2; D call uncertain. V was clipped by 2 bases and J by 6 bases, with 10 bases between them. Germline CDR1 reads KGHSH; CDR2 reads LQKENI. The CDR3 is 14 amino acids. The chain's CDR3 is CASSPSAFSGELFF. CDR3 sequence (DNA): TGTGCCAGCTCACCATCAGCCTTCTCCGGGGAGCTGTTTTTT. Full variable domain (remainder filled in from reference TRBV18 and TRBJ2-2): NAGVMQNPRHLVRRRGQEARLRCSPMKGHSHVYWYRQLPEEGLKFMVYLQKENIIDESGMPKERFSAEFPKEGPSILRIQQVVRGDSAAYFCASSPSAFSGELFFGEGSRLTVL.

The genes are TRBV7-9 and TRBJ1-4; no reliable D call. CDR1 is SEHNR and CDR2 is FQNEAQ in the germline V gene (reference sequence). This CDR3 region has 11 residues. V shed 4 bases and J shed 14 bases, with 11 bases lying between them. The chain's CDR3 is CASSSTPALFF. The CDR3 DNA sequence: TGTGCCAGCAGCTCGACCCCCGCTCTGTTTTTT.

The J gene is TRBJ2-7, the V gene TRBV4-1, with TRBD2 as a possible D gene (5 bases). Germline loops: CDR1 MGHRA, CDR2 YSYEKL. The CDR3 runs 15 residues. V gave up 6 bases and J gave up 0 bases, with 15 bases separating them. The CDR3 is CASSFKGGFSYEQYF. The CDR3 bases are TGCGCCAGCAGTTTCAAGGGCGGGTTCTCCTACGAGCAGTACTTC.

The chain couples TRBV6-1 to TRBJ1-2; 7 positions agree with TRBD1. J lost 0 bases, V lost 6 bases, and 7 bases had no gene match. There are 15 residues in the CDR3. Germline CDR1 is MNHNS and CDR2 is SASEGT. The CDR3 coding sequence is TGTGCCAGCAGACCCCAGGGGGGAGCTAACTATGGCTACACCTTC. Protein product: CASRPQGGANYGYTF.

In this sample, this clone turned up a few times. V and J are TRBV19 and TRBJ1-5; 8 nucleotides line up with TRBD1. V gave up 6 bases and J gave up 1 base; unmatched junction bases: 14. The CDR3 has 18 residues. Germline V gives CDR1 LNHDA, CDR2 SQIVND (reference sequence). The CDR3: CASSKTGGSTISNQPQHF. CDR3 coding DNA: TGTGCCAGTAGCAAAACAGGGGGATCGACAATAAGCAATCAGCCCCAGCATTTT.

This clone was seen a single time. V usage is TRBV5-1 and J usage is TRBJ1-1; tentatively, D is TRBD1 (5 bases). This CDR3 has 13 residues. Germline V gene data show CDR1 as SGHRS and CDR2 as YFSETQ. V was trimmed by 8 bases and J by 3 bases, leaving 14 bases between them. The CDR3 DNA is TGCGCCAGTAGGGTGGGGCGGGACACTGAAGCTTTCTTT. It encodes CASRVGRDTEAFF.

This clone was counted a few times. This rearrangement joins TRBV10-3 to TRBJ2-3, with 7 positions matching TRBD1. Trimming removed 6 bases from V and 3 bases from J; junction bases left unmatched: 6. In germline, CDR1 is ENHRY, CDR2 SYGVKD. This CDR3 is 14 amino acids long. Here the CDR3 DNA reads TGTGCCATCAGAGGACAGGAAATTACAGATACGCAGTATTTT. It is translated as CAIRGQEITDTQYF.

The V and J genes are TRBV5-4 and TRBJ2-1; D is ambiguous. Germline loops: CDR1 SGHNT, CDR2 YYREEE (reference sequence). The V end was cut by 4 bases, the J end by 0 bases, with 8 bases between. The CDR3 runs 14 residues. The CDR3 DNA sequence: TGTGCCAGCAGCACCTCCAGCTCCTACAATGAGCAGTTCTTC. This gives the protein CASSTSSSYNEQFF. Full variable domain (missing parts from reference TRBV5-4 and TRBJ2-1): ETGVTQSPTHLIKTRGQQVTLRCSSQSGHNTVSWYQQALGQGPQFIFQYYREEENGRGNFPPRFSGLQFPNYSSELNVNALELDDSALYLCASSTSSSYNEQFFGPGTRLTVL.

This sequence joins TRBV7-2 and TRBJ2-7; 7 bases are a match to TRBD2. The CDR3 spans 17 residues. Unmatched junction bases numbered 10, after V lost 0 bases and J lost 2 bases. CDR1 and CDR2 from the germline V gene are SGHTA and FQGNSA. CDR3 sequence: CASSLALVGGTAYEQYF. The CDR3 bases are TGTGCCAGCAGCTTAGCGCTTGTCGGGGGGACCGCCTACGAGCAGTACTTC. The full variable domain, in which reference TRBV7-2 and TRBJ2-7 provide the parts outside the CDR3, is GAGVSQSPSNKVTEKGKDVELRCDPISGHTALYWYRQSLGQGLEFLIYFQGNSAPDKSGLPSDRFSAERTGGSVSTLTIQRTQQEDSAVYLCASSLALVGGTAYEQYFGPGTRLTVT.

V is TRBV7-2 and J is TRBJ2-1; tentative D call: TRBD2 (6 bases). Trimming removed 2 bases at V and 8 bases at J, with 16 bases between. The CDR3 consists of 15 residues. Germline V CDR1 and CDR2: SGHTA, FQGNSA. The CDR3 spells CASSLRGGDSYEQFF. CDR3 bases: TGTGCCAGCAGCTTACGGGGCGGGGATTCGTATGAGCAGTTCTTC.

CDR3 amino acids: CASSIQGILNSPLHF. The CDR3 DNA follows: TGTGCCAGTAGTATTCAGGGGATATTAAATTCACCCCTCCACTTT. The chain couples TRBV19 to TRBJ1-6, with a possible D match to TRBD1 (6 bases). V was clipped by 3 bases and J by 7 bases, with 13 bases between them. Germline assignment: CDR1 LNHDA and CDR2 SQIVND (reference sequence). CDR3 length: 15 residues. Full variable domain (rest looked up from reference TRBV19 and TRBJ1-6): DGGITQSPKYLFRKEGQNVTLSCEQNLNHDAMYWYRQDPGQGLRLIYYSQIVNDFQKGDIAEGYSVSREKKESFPLTVTSAQKNPTAFYLCASSIQGILNSPLHFGNGTRLTVT.